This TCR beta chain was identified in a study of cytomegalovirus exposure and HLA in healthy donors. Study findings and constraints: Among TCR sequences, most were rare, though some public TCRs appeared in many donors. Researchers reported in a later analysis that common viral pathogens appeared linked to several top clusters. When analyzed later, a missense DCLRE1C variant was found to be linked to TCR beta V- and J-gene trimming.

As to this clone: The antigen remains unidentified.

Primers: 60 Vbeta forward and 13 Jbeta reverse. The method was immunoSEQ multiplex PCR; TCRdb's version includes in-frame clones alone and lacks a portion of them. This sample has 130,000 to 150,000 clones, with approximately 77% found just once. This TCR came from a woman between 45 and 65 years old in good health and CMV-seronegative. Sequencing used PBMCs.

CDR3 DNA: TGTGCCAGCAGTGAAGGGACAGGGGCCTACGAGCAGTACTTC. This gives the protein CASSEGTGAYEQYF. The rearrangement links TRBV6-1 to TRBJ2-7; 9 bases are shared with TRBD1. The V gene's germline CDR1 is MNHNS and CDR2 SASEGT. The CDR3 runs 14 residues. J gave up 2 bases and V 1 base, and 0 bases lay outside the gene matches.